The next 2 T cell receptor beta chains were all read from a single sample in a study of response to subunit inactivated influenza vaccine. TCRdb reprocessed the RT-PCR reads with MiXCR, giving one entry per CDR3 protein. The sample includes 650,000 or so distinct CDR3 sequences, less than 15% of them seen just once. This specimen was PBMCs from blood, taken 14 to 15 days before vaccination. Receptor source: a man between 45 and 60 years old who received an inactivated influenza vaccine.

J is TRBJ2-2 and V is TRBV7-9; 7 positions match TRBD1. The V segment lost 0 bases and the J segment 5 bases; nucleotides outside the gene matches: 0. The CDR3 runs to 14 residues. Germline CDR1 is SEHNR and CDR2 is FQNEAQ (reference sequence). CDR3 in DNA: TGTGCCAGCAGCTTAGCGGGACAGACCGGGGAGCTGTTTTTT. It specifies CASSLAGQTGELFF.

This clonotype was counted only a few times. V and J are TRBV5-1 and TRBJ2-1, with D possibly TRBD2 on 6 matching bases. Germline loops: CDR1 SGHRS, CDR2 YFSETQ. The CDR3 spans 15 residues. V lost 4 bases, J lost 3 bases, and 14 bases lay in between. Written as DNA, the CDR3 is TGCGCCAGCAGCCTAAGCAGCGGGTACTACAATGAGCAGTTCTTC. This gives the protein CASSLSSGYYNEQFF.